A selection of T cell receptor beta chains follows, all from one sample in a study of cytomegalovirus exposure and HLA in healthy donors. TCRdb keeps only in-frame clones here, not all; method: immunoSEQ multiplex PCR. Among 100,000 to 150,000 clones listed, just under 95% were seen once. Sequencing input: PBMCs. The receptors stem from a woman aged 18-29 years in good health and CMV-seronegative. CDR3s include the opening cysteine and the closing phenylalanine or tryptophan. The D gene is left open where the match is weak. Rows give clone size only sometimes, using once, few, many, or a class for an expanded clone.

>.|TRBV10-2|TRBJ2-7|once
TGCGCCAGCAGTGAATGGGGCAGCTCCTACGAGCAGTACTTC
CASSEWGSSYEQYF
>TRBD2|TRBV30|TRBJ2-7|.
TGTGCCTGGAAGGGCCTAGCGGGAGGTACTGGCGAGCAGTACTTC
CAWKGLAGGTGEQYF
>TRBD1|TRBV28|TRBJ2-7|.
TGTGCCAGCAGTCCGGGACAGAGTTACGAGCAGTACTTC
CASSPGQSYEQYF
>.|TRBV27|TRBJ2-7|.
TGTGCCAGCAGTTTGGTCCAGGGCCACGAGCAGTACTTC
CASSLVQGHEQYF
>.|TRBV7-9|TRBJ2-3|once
TGTGCCAGCAGCTTTCAAGGAGGGGCCCGTACGCAGTATTTT
CASSFQGGARTQYF
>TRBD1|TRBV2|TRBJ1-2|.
TGTGCCAGCAGTGGACAGGGGTATGGCTACACCTTC
CASSGQGYGYTF
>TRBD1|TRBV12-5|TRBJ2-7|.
TGTGCTAGTGGTTCAACAGGGGGCGCCGCCTACGAGCAGTACTTC
CASGSTGGAAYEQYF
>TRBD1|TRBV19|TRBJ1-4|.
TGTGCCAGTAGGCCCCCGGGACAGGGCCTCAGAAAACTGTTTTTT
CASRPPGQGLRKLFF
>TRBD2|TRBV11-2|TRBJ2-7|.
TGTGCCAGCAGCCACGTTGGTCAATTAGCGGGGGGGACAGGCGAGCAGTACTTC
CASSHVGQLAGGTGEQYF
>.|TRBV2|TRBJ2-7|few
TGTGCCAGCAGTGATCGGGCCTACGAGCAGTACTTC
CASSDRAYEQYF
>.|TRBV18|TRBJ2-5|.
TGTGCCAGCTCACCGACAGACAGCCAAGAGACCCAGTACTTC
CASSPTDSQETQYF
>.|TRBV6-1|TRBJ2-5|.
TGTGCCAGCAGTGAATTACGGGAGACCCAGTACTTC
CASSELRETQYF
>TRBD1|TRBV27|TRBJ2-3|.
TGTGCCACCTCCTTGACAGGGTGGGATACGCAGTATTTT
CATSLTGWDTQYF
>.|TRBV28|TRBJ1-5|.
TGTGCCAGCAGTTTATCCGGGTCATGGCAGCCCCAGCATTTT
CASSLSGSWQPQHF
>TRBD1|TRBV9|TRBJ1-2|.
TGTGCCAGCAGCGCGACGACAGGGGACGGCTACACCTTC
CASSATTGDGYTF
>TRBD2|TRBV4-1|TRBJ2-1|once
TGCGCCACCTCGTACGGCGGGAGATACAATGAGCAGTTCTTC
CATSYGGRYNEQFF
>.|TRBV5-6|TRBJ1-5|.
TGTGCCAGCAGCTTGGGGACAGTAAGTCAGCCCCAGCATTTT
CASSLGTVSQPQHF
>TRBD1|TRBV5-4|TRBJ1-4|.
TGTGCCAGCAGCAGGACAGGGGGGAAAGAAAAACTGTTTTTT
CASSRTGGKEKLFF
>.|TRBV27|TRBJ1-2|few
TGTGCCAGCAGTTCCGAGCAGGGCGGAGGCTACACCTTC
CASSSEQGGGYTF
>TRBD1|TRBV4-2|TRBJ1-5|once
TGTGCCAGCAGCCAAGACGCACAGGGGAACGGACAGCCCCAGCATTTT
CASSQDAQGNGQPQHF
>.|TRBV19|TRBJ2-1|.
TGTGCCATAAGTTTGGTGGGGGGTAACAATGAGCAGTTCTTC
CAISLVGGNNEQFF
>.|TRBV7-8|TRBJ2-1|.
TGTGCCAGCAGCTCTCGAGAACAGGACAATGAGCAGTTCTTC
CASSSREQDNEQFF
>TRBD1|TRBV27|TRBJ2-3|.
TGTGCCAGCAGTCCCGCTGACAGGGGTTGGGCAGATACGCAGTATTTT
CASSPADRGWADTQYF
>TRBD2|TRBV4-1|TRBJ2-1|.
TGCGCCAGCAGCCGGACTAGCGGGGGGGCTATCACCCACGAGCAGTTCTTC
CASSRTSGGAITHEQFF
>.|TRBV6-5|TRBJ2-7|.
TGTGCCAGCAGTTACTCCGTTTTCCGACTAACTGAGCAGTACTTC
CASSYSVFRLTEQYF
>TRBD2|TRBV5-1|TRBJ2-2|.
TGCGCCAGCAGCTTGGAGGCTAGCGGGGATCCCGGGGAGCTGTTTTTT
CASSLEASGDPGELFF
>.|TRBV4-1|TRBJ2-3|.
TGCGCCAGCAGCCAAGGGGAGTCAGTCCCAGATACGCAGTATTTT
CASSQGESVPDTQYF
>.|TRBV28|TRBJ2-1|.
TGTGCCAGCAGGTGGACAAACCGCTACAATGAGCAGTTCTTC
CASRWTNRYNEQFF
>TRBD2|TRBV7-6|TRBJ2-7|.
TGTGCCAGCAGTTCCGGGACTAGCGGGTTAGCGGGCGAGCAGTACTTC
CASSSGTSGLAGEQYF
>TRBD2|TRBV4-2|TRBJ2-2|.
TGTGCCAGCAGCCAAGATTTTACTAGCGGGACCAACACCGGGGAGCTGTTTTTT
CASSQDFTSGTNTGELFF
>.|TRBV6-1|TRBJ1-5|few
TGTGCCAGCAGCAAAATTACGGGTCAGCCCCAGCATTTT
CASSKITGQPQHF
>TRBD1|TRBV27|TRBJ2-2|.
TGTGCCAGCCCCTACTACCAGGGGGCCGGGGAGCTGTTTTTT
CASPYYQGAGELFF
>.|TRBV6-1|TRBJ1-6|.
TGTGCCAGCAGTGAGCGACATGCGCTTTATTCACCCCTCCACTTT
CASSERHALYSPLHF
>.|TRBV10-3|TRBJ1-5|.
TGTGCCATCAGTGAGTCCCGACAGCCCAGGCAGCCCCAGCATTTT
CAISESRQPRQPQHF
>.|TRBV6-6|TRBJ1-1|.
TGTGCCAGCAGTTACTCGGGGGCCAACACTGAAGCTTTCTTT
CASSYSGANTEAFF
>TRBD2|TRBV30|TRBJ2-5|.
TGTGCCTGGAGTGTGACCCTAGCGGTAAAAGAGACCCAGTACTTC
CAWSVTLAVKETQYF
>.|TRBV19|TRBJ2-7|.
TGTGCCAGTAGCCCCCCGTCCTCGAGTCGGGAGCAGTACTTC
CASSPPSSSREQYF
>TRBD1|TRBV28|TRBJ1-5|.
TGTGCCAGCAGCCAGGGGGGAAATCAGCCCCAGCATTTT
CASSQGGNQPQHF
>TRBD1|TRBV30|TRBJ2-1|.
TGTGCCTGGAGTGTACCCGACAGGGACGCCTACAATGAGCAGTTCTTC
CAWSVPDRDAYNEQFF
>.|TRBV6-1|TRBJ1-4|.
TGTGCCAGCAGCGAAGCCAGGCGAGTTAATGAAAAACTGTTTTTT
CASSEARRVNEKLFF
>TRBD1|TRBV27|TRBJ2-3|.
TGTGCCAGCAGGGGACAGGGGTTGAATACGCAGTATTTT
CASRGQGLNTQYF
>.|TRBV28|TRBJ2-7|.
TGTGCCAGCAACTTCAAGAGCTCCTACGAGCAGTACTTC
CASNFKSSYEQYF
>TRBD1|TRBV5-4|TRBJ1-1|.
TGTGCCAGCAGCCCATGGGACAGGGTCATGACTGAAGCTTTCTTT
CASSPWDRVMTEAFF
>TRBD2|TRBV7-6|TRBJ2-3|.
TGTGCCAGCAGCTTTCGTGCGCTAGCGGGAGTAGCAGATACGCAGTATTTT
CASSFRALAGVADTQYF
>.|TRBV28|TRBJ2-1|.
TGTGCCAGCAGTTCTGCAGGGTACAATGAGCAGTTCTTC
CASSSAGYNEQFF
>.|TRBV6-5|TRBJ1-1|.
TGTGCCAGCAGCCTGGGCCCTGGGTGGAACACTGAAGCTTTCTTT
CASSLGPGWNTEAFF
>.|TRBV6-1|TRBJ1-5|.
TGTGCCAGCAGTGATCTGGCCAACAACAATCAGCCCCAGCATTTT
CASSDLANNNQPQHF
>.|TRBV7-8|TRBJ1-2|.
TGTGCCAGCAGCTTAGAGGCCGTCGGAGACTATGGCTACACCTTC
CASSLEAVGDYGYTF